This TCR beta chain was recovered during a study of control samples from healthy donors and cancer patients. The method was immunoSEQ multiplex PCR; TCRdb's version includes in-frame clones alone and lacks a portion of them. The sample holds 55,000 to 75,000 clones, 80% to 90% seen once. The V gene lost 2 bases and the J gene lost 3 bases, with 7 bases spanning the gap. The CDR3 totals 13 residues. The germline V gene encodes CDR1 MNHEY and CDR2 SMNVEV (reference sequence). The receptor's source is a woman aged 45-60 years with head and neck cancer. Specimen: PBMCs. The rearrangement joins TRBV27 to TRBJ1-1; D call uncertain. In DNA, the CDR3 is TGTGCCAGCAGTTTAAATGGGGACACTGAAGCTTTCTTT. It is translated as CASSLNGDTEAFF.